The rows below give T cell receptor beta chains drawn from one sample of a study of preoperative IRX-2 immunotherapy in early breast cancer. Measured with immunoSEQ multiplex PCR; TCRdb has only the in-frame clones, and not every one. The table includes around 88,000 clones, approximately 90% detected once. Sequenced material: tumor tissue, taken after IRX-2 immunotherapy. The source is a human donor with breast cancer. Each CDR3 is given with its conserved first and last residue. The D gene is left open where the match is weak. The listing skips clone size in some rows; elsewhere it reads once, few, many or a size class.

j_call d_call v_call clone_size cdr3_nt cdr3_aa
TRBJ1-1 NA TRBV7-1 NA TGTGCCAGCAGCTTGTTAAAAGGGGGCACTGAAGCTTTCTTT CASSLLKGGTEAFF
TRBJ2-5 TRBD2 TRBV10-2 NA TGCGCCAGCAGTGAGACGGGACTAGCGGGATGGGGGACCCAGTACTTC CASSETGLAGWGTQYF
TRBJ1-3 NA TRBV18 once TGTGCCAGCTCACCACGGAACCTGGCGGGGGGTGATGGAAACACCATATATTTT CASSPRNLAGGDGNTIYF
TRBJ1-6 NA TRBV19 once TGTGCCAGTAGTATAGGGGGGACATTGAATTCACCCCTCCACTTT CASSIGGTLNSPLHF
TRBJ1-1 NA TRBV28 NA TGTGCCAGCAGTTTGTCGGGGGTGTGGACTGAAGCTTTCTTT CASSLSGVWTEAFF
TRBJ2-3 TRBD2 TRBV11-3 NA TGTGCCAGCAGCTCCCGGGCTAGCGGGGGGGGAGATACGCAGTATTTT CASSSRASGGGDTQYF
TRBJ2-7 NA TRBV28 NA TGTGCCAGCAGTTCAGCGACAGACTCCTACGAGCAGTACTTC CASSSATDSYEQYF
TRBJ1-5 TRBD1 TRBV19 NA TGTGCCAGTAGTATATGGCAGGGGGGTCAGCCCCAGCATTTT CASSIWQGGQPQHF
TRBJ1-3 TRBD1 TRBV7-4 NA TGTGCCAGCAGCTTAAACAGGGGGTTTGGAAACACCATATATTTT CASSLNRGFGNTIYF
TRBJ1-2 TRBD1 TRBV28 NA TGTGCCAGCAGCTCGCAGGGGGGGAACTATGGCTACACCTTC CASSSQGGNYGYTF
TRBJ1-2 TRBD1 TRBV28 NA TGTGCCAGCAGTTCACGGGCCGGGACAGGGGGCAACTATGGCTACACCTTC CASSSRAGTGGNYGYTF
TRBJ1-5 NA TRBV6-8 NA TGTGCCAGCAGGACTATAACAGGGTTTAGCAATCAGCCCCAGCATTTT CASRTITGFSNQPQHF
TRBJ1-2 TRBD1 TRBV12-5 NA TGTGCTAGTGGCCGACAGGGGGCGTGGGGCTACACCTTC CASGRQGAWGYTF
TRBJ1-4 TRBD1 TRBV23-1 NA TGCGCCAGCAGCTTCACAGGGGAAGAAAAACTGTTTTTT CASSFTGEEKLFF
TRBJ1-5 NA TRBV29-1 once TGCAGCTACCGGGACCAAGATCAGCCCCAGCATTTT CSYRDQDQPQHF
TRBJ2-7 NA TRBV5-1 NA TGCGCCAGCAGCTTGGGGGTAGGGTTTGATCTCTACGAGCAGTACTTC CASSLGVGFDLYEQYF
TRBJ1-2 NA TRBV6-8 NA TGTGCCAGCAGCCCCTCGAGCCTTCGGGGCAGGGGCTACACCTTC CASSPSSLRGRGYTF
TRBJ1-1 NA TRBV6-8 once TGTGCCAGCAGTTACGGCGGGGGCGAGAACACTGAAGCTTTCTTT CASSYGGGENTEAFF
TRBJ1-1 TRBD1 TRBV12-5 NA TGTGCTAGTGGATCCCAGGGGGCCGGCACTGAAGCTTTCTTT CASGSQGAGTEAFF
TRBJ2-1 NA TRBV10-3 NA TGTGCCACCAGTGATCCGGGCCCCGGCAGAAATGAGCAGTTCTTC CATSDPGPGRNEQFF
TRBJ2-1 NA TRBV18 NA TGTGCCAGCTCACGAGGGGGCTCCTACAATGAGCAGTTCTTC CASSRGGSYNEQFF
TRBJ1-5 NA TRBV28 NA TGTGCCAGCAGTTTTGGGACATTCGGCAATCAGCCCCAGCATTTT CASSFGTFGNQPQHF
TRBJ2-7 NA TRBV5-1 NA TGCGCCAGCAGGGTGCAAGTAGGCGATCCCGAGCAGTACTTC CASRVQVGDPEQYF
TRBJ1-3 NA TRBV7-1 NA TGTGCCAGCAGGGACACAAGCTCTGGAAACACCATATATTTT CASRDTSSGNTIYF
TRBJ1-5 NA TRBV11-3 NA TGTGCCAGCAGCTTCGGTCGAGTCGATCAGCCCCAGCATTTT CASSFGRVDQPQHF
TRBJ2-7 NA TRBV6-8 few TGTGCCAGCAGTTACTCTGGTTACGGGGGCGAGCAGTACTTC CASSYSGYGGEQYF
TRBJ1-4 NA TRBV4-1 NA TGCGCCAGCAGCCTATCCCCGGCAACTAATGAAAAACTGTTTTTT CASSLSPATNEKLFF
TRBJ2-5 TRBD1 TRBV11-3 NA TGTGCCAGCAGCAAGGGGGCTCGTGGAGAGACCCAGTACTTC CASSKGARGETQYF
TRBJ1-5 NA TRBV6-8 NA TGTGCCAGCCTTAAGGAGGGCAATCAGCCCCAGCATTTT CASLKEGNQPQHF
TRBJ1-2 NA TRBV30 NA TGTGCCTGGAGTGTTAAGGGGCCCCATGGCTACACCTTC CAWSVKGPHGYTF
TRBJ1-1 NA TRBV6-8 NA TGTGCCAGCAGTTACACAATGAACACTGAAGCTTTCTTT CASSYTMNTEAFF
TRBJ2-7 NA TRBV28 NA TGTGCCAGCAGTCAAACTCCAGGGTTCGAGCAGTACTTC CASSQTPGFEQYF
TRBJ2-2 NA TRBV5-1 NA TGCGCCAGCAGCTTTCCCTCCGGGGTCCGCACCGGGGAGCTGTTTTTT CASSFPSGVRTGELFF
TRBJ1-1 NA TRBV6-8 NA TGTGCCATCAGTGTCGCGTTGAACACTGAAGCTTTCTTT CAISVALNTEAFF
TRBJ2-3 NA TRBV30 NA TGTGCCTGGAGTAAGGGGACCGCTAGCACAGATACGCAGTATTTT CAWSKGTASTDTQYF
TRBJ2-5 NA TRBV29-1 NA TGCAGCGTTGCGCAACAGCAACAAGAGACCCAGTACTTC CSVAQQQQETQYF
TRBJ1-1 NA TRBV11-3 NA TGTGCCAGCAGCGTAGGCCTCGGGGCAGTTCGTCTTTGGAACACTGAAGCTTTCTTT CASSVGLGAVRLWNTEAFF
TRBJ2-3 NA TRBV19 NA TGTGCCAGTAGGGCCGTGGGGGCGGGGCCTGCAGATACGCAGTATTTT CASRAVGAGPADTQYF
TRBJ1-6 NA TRBV6-8 once TGTGCCAGCAGTTACTGGGTATCCCTCCCGAATTCACCCCTCCACTTT CASSYWVSLPNSPLHF
TRBJ2-1 NA TRBV6-8 once TGTGCCAGCCAAGGGCCAGTGGGGCGCTTTCGCGGGAATGAGCAGTTCTTC CASQGPVGRFRGNEQFF